One sample yielded the 23 T cell receptor beta chains listed below, sequenced in a study of control samples from healthy donors and cancer patients (dated by TCRdb to the early 2020s). Receptor amplification or capture employed the immunoSEQ multiplex PCR assay. In TCRdb, the immuneACCESS table is reduced to in-frame sequences with V and J assigned. These tables do not hold every clone; where another copy was compared, an unresolved V gene accounts for under half, and the others remain unexplained. This sample is represented by about 65,000 clones; 90% of them were singletons. Around 1.3% of the sample rests with the top ten. The sequenced sample consisted of PBMCs. The receptors were sampled from a woman in her forties or fifties with colorectal cancer.

The chain joins TRBV5-1 to TRBJ2-7; 14 bases map to TRBD2. Per germline, CDR1 SGHRS and CDR2 YFSETQ. With V trimmed by 6 bases and J by 6 bases, 14 bases remained unmatched. The CDR3 runs 17 residues. CDR3 DNA: TGCGCCAGCACCACCGGGGTCGGACTAGCGGGAGGAGGCGAGCAGTACTTC. Its protein product is CASTTGVGLAGGGEQYF. Combining the CDR3 with reference TRBV5-1 and TRBJ2-7 gives the whole variable domain KAGVTQTPRYLIKTRGQQVTLSCSPISGHRSVSWYQQTPGQGLQFLFEYFSETQRNKGNFPGRFSGRQFSNSRSEMNVSTLELGDSALYLCASTTGVGLAGGGEQYFGPGTRLTVT.

This chain connects TRBV2 to TRBJ1-2; TRBD1 is a possible D gene (5 bases). Germline V lookup: CDR1 SNHLY, CDR2 FYNNEI. Trimming took 6 bases from V and 8 from J, leaving 19 bases between them. The CDR3 is 14 residues long. CDR3 region: CASSPQGTYGGYTF. CDR3 nucleotide sequence: TGTGCCAGCAGCCCTCAAGGGACCTACGGAGGCTACACCTTC.

The chain joins TRBV5-6 to TRBJ2-3, with a possible D match to TRBD1 (5 bases). Per germline, CDR1 SGHDT and CDR2 YYEEEE. The CDR3 covers 16 residues. Trimming took 2 bases from V and 2 from J, leaving 15 bases between them. CDR3 bases: TGTGCCAGCAGCTTTATTTCAGGGCCAACCACAGATACGCAGTATTTT. It is translated as CASSFISGPTTDTQYF. The entire variable domain, with the rest obtained from reference TRBV5-6 and TRBJ2-3, is as follows: DAGVTQSPTHLIKTRGQQVTLRCSPKSGHDTVSWYQQALGQGPQFIFQYYEEEERQRGNFPDRFSGHQFPNYSSELNVNALLLGDSALYLCASSFISGPTTDTQYFGPGTRLTVL.

V and J are TRBV19 and TRBJ1-4; D is uncertain. Per germline, CDR1 LNHDA and CDR2 SQIVND (reference sequence). The CDR3 loop spans 13 amino acids. The V and J ends lost 4 bases and 6 bases respectively, with 9 bases between them. CDR3 nucleotides: TGTGCCAGTAGTAGGCAGTCGGATGAAAAACTGTTTTTT. Translated, it gives CASSRQSDEKLFF.

This chain uses TRBV10-3 with TRBJ2-7; TRBD1 might be the D (6 bases). Germline CDR1 reads ENHRY; CDR2 reads SYGVKD. The V end was cut by 8 bases, the J end by 3 bases, with 17 bases between. This CDR3 has 14 amino acids. The CDR3 sequence: CAISRGDIDYEQYF. The DNA of the CDR3 is TGTGCCATCTCCCGAGGGGACATTGACTACGAGCAGTACTTC.

This rearrangement joins TRBV20-1 to TRBJ2-5; no definite D call. This CDR3 has 11 amino acids. The ends were cut back, 5 bases at V and 5 bases at J, with 9 bases in the middle. Germline lookup yields CDR1 DFQATT and CDR2 SNEGSKA (reference sequence). The CDR3 sequence is CSAVTMETQYF. CDR3 bases: TGCAGTGCTGTTACGATGGAGACCCAGTACTTC.

A word on this clone: A read error may account for a junction end that differs from germline. This chain uses TRBV29-1 with TRBJ1-2; D possibly corresponds to TRBD1 (5 bases). The CDR3 sequence is 14 residues long. Germline-derived CDR1 and CDR2 are SQVTM and ANQGSEA. The CDR3: CSVDRDGDNYSYTF. The CDR3, as DNA: TGCAGCGTAGATCGGGACGGAGATAACTATAGCTACACCTTC.

In regard to this clone: This sample also contains other DNA sequences that code for the same CDR3. The chain uses TRBV5-1 and TRBJ2-7, with D unclear. The CDR3 has 11 residues. V was clipped by 5 bases and J by 0 bases, with 3 bases between them. Germline V gene lookup returns CDR1 SGHRS and CDR2 YFSETQ. CDR3 coding DNA: TGCGCCAGCAGTTCCTCCTACGAGCAGTACTTC. This encodes CASSSSYEQYF.

This sequence joins TRBV5-4 and TRBJ1-6; possibly TRBD1 for D (6 bases). Germline V gene data show CDR1 as SGHNT and CDR2 as YYREEE (reference sequence). The CDR3 is made up of 15 amino acids. V gave up 4 bases and J gave up 0 bases, with 8 bases separating them. This chain's CDR3 is CASSAQGSYNSPLHF. In nucleotides, the CDR3 is TGTGCCAGCAGCGCACAGGGCTCCTATAATTCACCCCTCCACTTT.

This clone was recorded a few times. The J gene is TRBJ2-7, the V gene TRBV21-1; the table's D call TRBD2 went unverified against the DNA. TRBV21-1 is marked as a pseudogene. CDR3 length: 16 residues. CDR3 sequence: CASSKFRLAGNYEQYF. The CDR3 nucleotides read TGTGCCAGCAGCAAGTTTAGACTAGCGGGAAACTACGAGCAGTACTTC.

The chain recombines TRBV2 with TRBJ2-7, with TRBD2 as a possible D gene (6 bases). Between the trimmed V and J ends, which lost 1 base and 0 bases, there was a span of 13 bases. The length of the CDR3 is 16 residues. Per the germline V gene, CDR1 is SNHLY and CDR2 is FYNNEI. CDR3 nucleotides: TGTGCCAGCAGTGAAGGGGCTAGCGCGACCTCCTACGAGCAGTACTTC. Its translation is CASSEGASATSYEQYF.

The rearrangement joins TRBV19 to TRBJ1-6; D not certain. CDR1 and CDR2 (germline): LNHDA, SQIVND (reference sequence). V lost 7 bases to trimming and J lost 3 bases, with 16 bases between them. The CDR3 spans 16 residues. CDR3 bases: TGTGCCAGTAATTCCGGAAGGTCCAACTATAATTCACCCCTCCACTTT. Translating it yields CASNSGRSNYNSPLHF.

The chain carries TRBV19 and TRBJ2-1, with 9 bases identical to TRBD1. CDR3 length: 12 amino acids. Unmatched junction bases numbered 7, after V lost 10 bases and J lost 9 bases. Germline V CDR1 and CDR2: LNHDA, SQIVND (reference sequence). The CDR3 protein is CATGTGRGEQFF. The CDR3 nucleotides read TGTGCCACCGGGACAGGGAGGGGTGAGCAGTTCTTC.

The rearrangement links TRBV18 to TRBJ2-7; D tentatively reads TRBD1 or TRBD2 (6 bases each). V lost 5 bases and J 5 bases, leaving 10 bases between the germline ends. There are 12 residues in the CDR3. Germline CDR1 and CDR2: KGHSH and LQKENI. CDR3 bases: TGTGCCAGCTCAACTAGGGGGGACGAGCAGTACTTC. As protein: CASSTRGDEQYF. The whole variable domain, remainder taken from reference TRBV18 and TRBJ2-7, is NAGVMQNPRHLVRRRGQEARLRCSPMKGHSHVYWYRQLPEEGLKFMVYLQKENIIDESGMPKERFSAEFPKEGPSILRIQQVVRGDSAAYFCASSTRGDEQYFGPGTRLTVT.

The genes are TRBV30 and TRBJ1-4; D unclear. V lost 2 bases and J lost 8, with 9 bases in between. The CDR3 length is 12 residues. Germline CDR1 reads GTSNPN; CDR2 reads SVGIG (reference sequence). This CDR3 reads CAWSPTQEKLFF. DNA of the CDR3: TGTGCCTGGAGTCCGACGCAAGAAAAACTGTTTTTT.

The chain uses TRBV19 and TRBJ1-2; D ambiguous. With 5 bases removed from V and 6 bases from J, the gap between germline ends came to 16 bases. The CDR3 runs to 14 residues. Germline V gene data show CDR1 as LNHDA and CDR2 as SQIVND (reference sequence). The CDR3 nucleotides are TGTGCCAGTAGTGCCCCCCGGACGGCTGATGGCTACACCTTC. As protein: CASSAPRTADGYTF.

CDR3 protein: CASSLNTGQPQHF. The CDR3 nucleotides are TGTGCCAGCAGTTTAAACACGGGACAGCCCCAGCATTTT. The chain uses TRBV27 and TRBJ1-5; D remains unclear. V was pared by 2 bases and J by 7 bases, with 9 bases between. The CDR3 extends over 13 amino acids. Germline values: CDR1 MNHEY, CDR2 SMNVEV (reference sequence).

This clone was counted once. This chain joins TRBV5-1 and TRBJ2-3; D unclear. Looked up from germline, CDR1 is SGHRS and CDR2 is YFSETQ. Deletions cut 5 bases from V and 2 bases from J, with 6 bases between. The CDR3 loop spans 12 amino acids. The CDR3 nucleotides read TGCGCCAGCAGTTGGACCACAGATACGCAGTATTTT. Protein product: CASSWTTDTQYF.

This clone showed up just once. The chain joins TRBV6-6 to TRBJ2-3; D is ambiguous. The V gene lost 0 bases and the J gene lost 1 base, with 11 bases spanning the gap. Per germline, CDR1 MNHNY and CDR2 SVGAGI (reference sequence). This CDR3 comprises 16 residues. In nucleotides, the CDR3 is TGTGCCAGCAGTTACTCGGCGACACTCGGCACAGATACGCAGTATTTT. Its translation: CASSYSATLGTDTQYF.

The chain combines TRBV9 with TRBJ1-2; TRBD1 might be the D (6 bases). The V end was cut by 4 bases, the J end by 4 bases, with 14 bases between. Germline CDR1 reads SGDLS; CDR2 reads YYNGEE. The CDR3 runs 14 residues. The CDR3 region is CASSSARGGYGYTF. Here the CDR3 DNA reads TGTGCCAGCAGCTCCGCCAGGGGCGGCTATGGCTACACCTTC.

The chain combines TRBV19 with TRBJ2-3, with D hard to call. The CDR3 is made up of 14 amino acids. The germline gives CDR1 LNHDA, CDR2 SQIVND (reference sequence). The V end was cut by 5 bases, the J end by 1 base, with 10 bases between. The CDR3 sequence is CASSGIGRTDTQYF. The DNA for the CDR3 is TGTGCCAGTAGTGGGATTGGGCGCACAGATACGCAGTATTTT.

The chain joins TRBV7-6 to TRBJ2-7; D ambiguous. Germline CDR1 and CDR2: SGHVS and FNYEAQ. The CDR3 has 15 amino acids. Trimming removed 2 bases at V and 0 bases at J, with 11 bases between. For the CDR3, the DNA is TGTGCCAGCAGCTTATTCAGCACGCTCTCCTACGAGCAGTACTTC. The encoded protein is CASSLFSTLSYEQYF.

This clone was picked up one time. This chain uses TRBV7-9 with TRBJ2-7; D is possibly TRBD1 or TRBD2 (5 bases each). This CDR3 has 15 residues. Germline loops: CDR1 SEHNR, CDR2 FQNEAQ (reference sequence). Trimming shortened V by 7 bases and J by 6 bases, and 22 bases separated the two germline ends. Here the CDR3 reads CASMRAGISLGEQYF. CDR3 nucleotide sequence: TGTGCCAGCATGCGGGCAGGGATAAGTCTGGGCGAGCAGTACTTC.